This T cell receptor (beta chain) was documented in a study of T cell changes during pregnancy in multiple sclerosis. Measured with immunoSEQ multiplex PCR; TCRdb has only the in-frame clones, and not every one. Among about 97,000 clones listed, just over 90% were seen once. The CDR3 runs 15 residues. The germline CDR1 and CDR2 sequences are SGHRS and YFSETQ. J gave up 5 bases and V 4 bases, and 9 bases lay outside the gene matches. The clonotype was recovered from a female donor in good health, enrolled as a control in a pregnancy study. The chain is built from TRBV5-1 and TRBJ2-3; 8 nucleotides align to TRBD1. Sequenced material: peripheral blood, taken in the second trimester of pregnancy. CDR3 residues: CASSLGQGQKDTQYF. CDR3 coding DNA: TGCGCCAGCAGCCTAGGACAGGGCCAAAAAGATACGCAGTATTTT.